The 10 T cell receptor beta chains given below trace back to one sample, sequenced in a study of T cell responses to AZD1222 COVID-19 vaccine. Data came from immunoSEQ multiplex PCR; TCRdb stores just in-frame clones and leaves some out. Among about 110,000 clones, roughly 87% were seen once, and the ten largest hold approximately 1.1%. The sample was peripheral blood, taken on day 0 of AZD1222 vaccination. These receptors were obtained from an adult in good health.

The CDR3 loop is CASRFAGGNTGELFF. The CDR3 DNA sequence: TGTGCCAGCAGGTTTGCAGGGGGCAACACCGGGGAGCTGTTTTTT. This rearrangement joins TRBV6-5 to TRBJ2-2, with 8 bases lining up with TRBD1. The germline gives CDR1 MNHEY, CDR2 SVGAGI. CDR3 size: 15 residues. The J segment lost 2 bases and the V segment lost 6 bases, leaving 5 bases of the junction unmatched.

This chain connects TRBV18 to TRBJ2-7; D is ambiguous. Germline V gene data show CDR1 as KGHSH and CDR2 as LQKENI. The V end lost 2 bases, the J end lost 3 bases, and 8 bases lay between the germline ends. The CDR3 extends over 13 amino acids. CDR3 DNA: TGTGCCAGCTCACCAGGACGTGACTACGAGCAGTACTTC. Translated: CASSPGRDYEQYF.

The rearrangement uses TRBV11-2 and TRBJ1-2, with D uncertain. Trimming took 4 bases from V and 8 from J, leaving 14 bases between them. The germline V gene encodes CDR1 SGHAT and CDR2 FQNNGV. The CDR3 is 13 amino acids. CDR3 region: CASSWGTVGGYTF. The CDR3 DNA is TGTGCCAGCAGCTGGGGAACCGTGGGAGGCTACACCTTC. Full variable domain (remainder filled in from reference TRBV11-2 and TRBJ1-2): EAGVAQSPRYKIIEKRQSVAFWCNPISGHATLYWYQQILGQGPKLLIQFQNNGVVDDSQLPKDRFSAERLKGVDSTLKIQPAKLEDSAVYLCASSWGTVGGYTFGSGTRLTVV.

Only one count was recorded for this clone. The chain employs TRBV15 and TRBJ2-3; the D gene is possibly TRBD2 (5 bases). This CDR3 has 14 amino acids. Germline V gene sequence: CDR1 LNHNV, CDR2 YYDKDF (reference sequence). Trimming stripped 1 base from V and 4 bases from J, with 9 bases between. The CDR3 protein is CATSRGLPPDTQYF. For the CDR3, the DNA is TGTGCCACCAGCAGAGGACTACCACCAGATACGCAGTATTTT.

Here the CDR3 DNA reads TGTGCCAGCAGCCAGTATGCCGGGACTAGCGGGGTATTTGAGCAGTTCTTC. Protein product: CASSQYAGTSGVFEQFF. The chain links TRBV3-1 (or the pseudogene TRBV3-2) to TRBJ2-1; 13 bases fit TRBD2. The junction had 11 bases not matched to a gene; V was cut back by 3 bases and J by 9 bases. The CDR3 loop spans 17 amino acids. Germline loops: CDR1 LGHDT, CDR2 YNNKEL (reference sequence).

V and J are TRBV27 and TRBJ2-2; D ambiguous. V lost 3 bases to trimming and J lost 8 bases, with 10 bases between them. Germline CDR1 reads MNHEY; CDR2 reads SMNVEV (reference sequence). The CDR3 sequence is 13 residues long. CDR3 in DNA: TGTGCCAGCAGTTTGACCTTGCCAGGGGAGCTGTTTTTT. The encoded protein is CASSLTLPGELFF.

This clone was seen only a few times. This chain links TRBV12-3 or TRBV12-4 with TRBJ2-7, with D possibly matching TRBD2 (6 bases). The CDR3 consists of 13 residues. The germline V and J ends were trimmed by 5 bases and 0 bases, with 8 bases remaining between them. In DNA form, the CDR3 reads TGTGCCAGCAGTCGGGGGAGCTCCTACGAGCAGTACTTC. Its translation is CASSRGSSYEQYF.

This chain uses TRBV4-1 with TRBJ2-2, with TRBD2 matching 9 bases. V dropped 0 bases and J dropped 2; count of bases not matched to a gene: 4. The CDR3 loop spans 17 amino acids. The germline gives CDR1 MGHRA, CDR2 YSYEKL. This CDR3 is CASSQEASGVNTGELFF. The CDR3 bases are TGCGCCAGCAGCCAAGAGGCTAGCGGGGTTAACACCGGGGAGCTGTTTTTT.

The CDR3 is CASSYPGRRNIQYF. The CDR3 DNA reads TGTGCCAGCAGTTACCCCGGGCGCAGGAACATTCAGTACTTC. This sequence joins TRBV6-9 and TRBJ2-4; no clear D gene. Germline CDR1 and CDR2: MNHGY and SVAAGI. The CDR3 runs to 14 residues. Trimming cost V 3 bases and J 7 bases, with 13 bases left between them.

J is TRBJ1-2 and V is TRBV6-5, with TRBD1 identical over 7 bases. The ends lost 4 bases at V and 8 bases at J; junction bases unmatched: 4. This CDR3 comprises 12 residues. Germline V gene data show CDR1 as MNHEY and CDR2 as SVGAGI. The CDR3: CASSSTGSGYTF. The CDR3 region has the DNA TGTGCCAGCAGTTCGACAGGGAGCGGCTACACCTTC.